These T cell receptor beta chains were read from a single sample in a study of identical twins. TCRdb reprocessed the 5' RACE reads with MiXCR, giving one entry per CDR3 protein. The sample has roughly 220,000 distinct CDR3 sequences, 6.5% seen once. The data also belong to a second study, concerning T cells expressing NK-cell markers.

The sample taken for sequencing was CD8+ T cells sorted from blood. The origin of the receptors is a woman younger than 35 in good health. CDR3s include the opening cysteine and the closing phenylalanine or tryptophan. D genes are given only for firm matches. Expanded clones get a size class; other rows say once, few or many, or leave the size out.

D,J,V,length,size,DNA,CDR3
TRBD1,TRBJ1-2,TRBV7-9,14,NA,TGTGCCAGCAGCCGGCCGGGACAGGGCGGTGGCTACACCTTC,CASSRPGQGGGYTF
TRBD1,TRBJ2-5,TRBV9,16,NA,TGTGCCAGCAGCGCCGCCGGGACAGGGGCTTTCGAGACCCAGTACTTC,CASSAAGTGAFETQYF
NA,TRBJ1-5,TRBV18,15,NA,TGTGCCAGCTCACCGGCCAGGGCCCCTAATCAGCCCCAGCATTTT,CASSPARAPNQPQHF
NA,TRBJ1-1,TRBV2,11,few,TGTGCCAGCAGTGACCGGACTGAAGCTTTCTTT,CASSDRTEAFF
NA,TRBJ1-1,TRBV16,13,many,TGTGCCAGCAGCCAATCGCGAAACACTGAAGCTTTCTTT,CASSQSRNTEAFF
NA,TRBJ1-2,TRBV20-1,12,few,TGCAGTGCTACTGCAGGAGTTTACGGCTACACCTTC,CSATAGVYGYTF
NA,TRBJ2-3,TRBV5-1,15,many,TGCGCCAGCAGCTTGGTCCTGGGGAACACAGATACGCAGTATTTT,CASSLVLGNTDTQYF
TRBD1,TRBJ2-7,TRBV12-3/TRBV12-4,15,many,TGTGCCAGCAGTTTTAGGTCCGGGACAGGGAACGAGCAGTACTTC,CASSFRSGTGNEQYF
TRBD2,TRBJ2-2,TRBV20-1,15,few,TGCAGTGCTAGGGAAACGGGAGGGCCCGACGGGGAGCTGTTTTTT,CSARETGGPDGELFF
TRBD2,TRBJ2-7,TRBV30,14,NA,TGTGCCTGGAGCCTGGGACTAGCGGTCTACGAGCAGTACTTC,CAWSLGLAVYEQYF
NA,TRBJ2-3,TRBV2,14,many,TGTGCCAGCCCCGGGACACCAAGCACAGATACGCAGTATTTT,CASPGTPSTDTQYF